A selection of T cell receptor beta chains follows, all from one sample in a study of Ad26.COV2.S vaccination and SARS-CoV-2 variants. Repertoires were generated with immunoSEQ multiplex PCR, while TCRdb's copy carries only in-frame clones and drops some. The sample includes fewer than 800,000 clones, around 92% seen only once; the top ten take roughly 1.5%. Sequenced material: peripheral blood, taken in a trial of Ad26.COV2.S vaccine versus placebo. The receptors shown here come from a person aged 18-60 years who received the Ad26.COV2.S COVID-19 vaccine or a placebo. Both conserved end residues are part of each CDR3. The D gene is left open where the match is weak. Where a row states a size, it is once, few, many or the class of an expanded clone; other rows omit it.

v_gene	j_gene	d_gene	abundance	CDR3aa	CDR3nt
TRBV5-1	TRBJ1-1	-	-	CASSNDGGRFF	TGCGCCAGCAGCAACGATGGCGGGCGCTTCTTT
TRBV6-2/TRBV6-3	TRBJ2-6	TRBD1	-	CASSPKGQAFSGANVLTF	TGTGCCAGCAGCCCTAAAGGACAGGCCTTCTCTGGGGCCAACGTCCTGACTTTC
TRBV15	TRBJ1-2	-	-	CATSRDLYGYTF	TGTGCCACCAGCAGAGATCTCTATGGCTACACCTTC
TRBV4-1	TRBJ1-6	TRBD1	-	CASSPGTGNSPLHF	TGCGCCAGCAGCCCAGGGACAGGGAATTCACCCCTCCACTTT
TRBV30	TRBJ2-3	-	-	CALDLTGTDTQYF	TGTGCCCTCGATCTGACAGGCACAGATACGCAGTATTTT
TRBV5-4	TRBJ2-1	TRBD2	once	CASSLGETSGPTYNEQFF	TGTGCCAGCAGCTTGGGGGAGACTAGCGGGCCAACCTACAATGAGCAGTTCTTC
TRBV19	TRBJ2-3	TRBD2	-	CASSISSGRGVDTQYF	TGTGCCAGTAGTATTAGTAGCGGGAGGGGAGTAGATACGCAGTATTTT
TRBV6-2/TRBV6-3	TRBJ1-1	-	-	CASGSRWMNTEAFF	TGTGCCAGCGGTTCACGGTGGATGAACACTGAAGCTTTCTTT
TRBV18	TRBJ2-1	-	once	CASSPGAAEQFF	TGTGCCAGCTCACCGGGGGCGGCTGAGCAGTTCTTC
TRBV7-8	TRBJ2-5	TRBD2	-	CASIIPGGRGTETQYF	TGTGCCAGCATCATTCCGGGGGGGCGAGGGACAGAGACCCAGTACTTC
TRBV2	TRBJ1-4	TRBD1	-	CASSPTGGANEKLFF	TGTGCCAGCAGCCCGACAGGGGGCGCAAATGAAAAACTGTTTTTT
TRBV30	TRBJ1-2	-	-	CAWKLNYGYTF	TGTGCCTGGAAATTGAACTATGGCTACACCTTC
TRBV4-1	TRBJ2-7	-	-	CASSQLIGRGVGEQYF	TGCGCCAGCAGCCAATTAATAGGCAGGGGGGTTGGCGAGCAGTACTTC
TRBV9	TRBJ2-3	-	-	CASSVVPTGPQYF	TGTGCCAGCAGCGTAGTCCCGACGGGTCCGCAGTATTTT
TRBV11-2	TRBJ2-1	-	-	CASSSPQGFPRDEQFF	TGTGCCAGCAGCTCCCCCCAGGGGTTCCCTAGGGATGAGCAGTTCTTC
TRBV5-1	TRBJ1-5	-	-	CASSPGPPAGQPQHF	TGCGCCAGCAGCCCCGGGCCCCCAGCAGGTCAGCCCCAGCATTTT
TRBV18	TRBJ2-7	-	-	CASSPTSPLSYEQYF	TGTGCCAGCTCACCGACTAGTCCACTCTCCTACGAGCAGTACTTC
TRBV2	TRBJ2-3	-	-	CASNLNRVTDTQYF	TGTGCCAGCAATCTTAACAGAGTAACAGATACGCAGTATTTT
TRBV4-2	TRBJ2-3	TRBD2	-	CASSQSRGSTDTQYF	TGTGCCAGCAGCCAGTCGCGGGGGAGCACAGATACGCAGTATTTT
TRBV18	TRBJ1-2	-	-	CASSPPGAPGGYTF	TGTGCCAGCTCACCACCAGGGGCGCCGGGGGGCTACACCTTC
TRBV30	TRBJ1-6	-	-	CAWRRARNSPLHF	TGTGCCTGGCGACGGGCCAGAAATTCACCCCTCCACTTT
TRBV18	TRBJ2-3	-	-	CASSPPMFTDTQYF	TGTGCCAGCTCACCACCCATGTTCACAGATACGCAGTATTTT
TRBV12-3/TRBV12-4	TRBJ1-1	-	-	CASSLGLEAFF	TGTGCCAGCAGCCTAGGACTTGAAGCTTTCTTT
TRBV5-1	TRBJ2-3	-	-	CASTGLTTDTQYF	TGCGCCAGCACCGGACTGACGACAGATACGCAGTATTTT
TRBV9	TRBJ2-2	-	few	CASSVEGHSTGTGELFF	TGTGCCAGCAGCGTAGAGGGACACTCGACGGGGACCGGGGAGCTGTTTTTT
TRBV7-9	TRBJ1-1	TRBD1	-	CASSLGTGIEAFF	TGTGCCAGCAGCTTAGGGACAGGTATTGAAGCTTTCTTT
TRBV6-5	TRBJ1-5	-	-	CASSFDPRNQPQHF	TGTGCCAGCAGTTTCGACCCCCGCAATCAGCCCCAGCATTTT
TRBV5-6	TRBJ2-1	TRBD2	-	CASSSARSGLGNEQFF	TGTGCCAGCAGCTCCGCCCGTAGCGGGCTCGGGAATGAGCAGTTCTTC
TRBV6-4	TRBJ1-1	TRBD1	-	CASSEIPGQGNTEAFF	TGTGCCAGCAGCGAAATTCCGGGACAGGGCAACACTGAAGCTTTCTTT
TRBV18	TRBJ2-6	-	once	CASSPTMGTGANVLTF	TGTGCCAGCTCACCGACGATGGGGACTGGGGCCAACGTCCTGACTTTC
TRBV6-4	TRBJ2-1	TRBD2	-	CASSSGSTYNEQFF	TGTGCCAGCAGTAGCGGGAGCACCTACAATGAGCAGTTCTTC
TRBV7-9	TRBJ2-7	-	-	CASRLGTGDYEQYF	TGTGCCAGCAGACTAGGGACTGGCGATTACGAGCAGTACTTC
TRBV9	TRBJ2-1	-	-	CASSPPGLDNEQFF	TGTGCCAGCAGCCCACCGGGGCTTGACAATGAGCAGTTCTTC
TRBV27	TRBJ2-7	-	-	CASSWGREYEQYF	TGTGCCAGCAGCTGGGGCCGGGAATACGAGCAGTACTTC
TRBV7-6	TRBJ2-1	-	once	CASSPLDSSYNEQFF	TGTGCCAGCAGTCCTCTGGACTCCTCCTACAATGAGCAGTTCTTC
TRBV7-2	TRBJ1-5	-	-	CASSLAGLDNQPQHF	TGTGCCAGCAGCTTAGCTGGTCTCGACAATCAGCCCCAGCATTTT
TRBV3-1/TRBV3-2	TRBJ1-1	TRBD1	-	CASSKQGLSTEAFF	TGTGCCAGCAGCAAACAGGGGTTGAGCACTGAAGCTTTCTTT
TRBV18	TRBJ1-2	-	-	CASSPQGNYGYTF	TGTGCCAGCTCACCTCAAGGGAACTATGGCTACACCTTC
TRBV10-3	TRBJ1-2	-	-	CAINPGTNEGYTF	TGTGCCATCAATCCCGGGACAAATGAGGGCTACACCTTC
TRBV30	TRBJ1-2	-	-	CAWKAGRYTF	TGTGCCTGGAAGGCAGGGCGCTACACCTTC